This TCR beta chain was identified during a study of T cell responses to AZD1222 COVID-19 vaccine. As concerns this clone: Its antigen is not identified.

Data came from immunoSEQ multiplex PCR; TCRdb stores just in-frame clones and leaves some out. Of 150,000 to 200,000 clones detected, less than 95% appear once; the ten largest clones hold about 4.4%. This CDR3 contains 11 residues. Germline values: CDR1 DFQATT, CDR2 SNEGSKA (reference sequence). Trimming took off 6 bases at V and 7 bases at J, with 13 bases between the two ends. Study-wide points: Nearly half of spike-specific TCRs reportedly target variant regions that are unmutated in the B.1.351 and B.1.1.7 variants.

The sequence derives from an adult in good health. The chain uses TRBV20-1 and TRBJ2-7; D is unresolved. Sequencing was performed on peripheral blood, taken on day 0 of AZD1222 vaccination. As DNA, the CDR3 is TGCAGTGCGCCCCAGGAATCAGAGCAGTACTTC. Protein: CSAPQESEQYF.